The 5 T cell receptor beta chains in this list originate from one sample, sequenced in a study of control samples from healthy donors and cancer patients (dated by TCRdb to between 2020 and 2021). Library preparation was by the immunoSEQ multiplex PCR assay. The source is immuneACCESS, and TCRdb retained only in-frame sequences with V and J called. Part of the clones is not carried over; for the studies checked, unresolved V genes explain less than half of this, and the remainder is unexplained. The sample table contains 85,000 to 100,000 clones; only one count was recorded for over 90% of them. The ten largest clones represent around 8.5% of the sample. Specimen: blood. The receptors originated from a man aged 18 to 30 in good health.

The chain uses TRBV4-2 and TRBJ1-6; tentatively, D is TRBD1 (5 bases). V shed 7 bases and J shed 10 bases, with 14 bases lying between them. The germline V gene has CDR1 LGHNA and CDR2 YNFKEQ. CDR3 length: 13 residues. This CDR3 reads CASKTGVNSPLHF. The CDR3 DNA is TGTGCCAGCAAAACGGGGGTTAACTCACCCCTCCACTTT.

The rearrangement links TRBV11-2 to TRBJ1-2; a possible D gene is TRBD1 (6 bases). Trimming stripped 7 bases from V and 0 bases from J, with 18 bases between. In germline, CDR1 is SGHAT, CDR2 FQNNGV. The CDR3 loop spans 16 amino acids. CDR3 loop: CASTSGVAGANYGYTF. CDR3 DNA: TGTGCCAGCACCTCAGGGGTGGCAGGAGCTAACTATGGCTACACCTTC.

V and J are TRBV4-1 and TRBJ1-5; TRBD1 matches at 8 bases. With 1 base clipped from V and 4 bases from J, the junction kept 0 bases outside the gene matches. The V gene's germline CDR1 is MGHRA and CDR2 YSYEKL. There are 14 residues in the CDR3. The CDR3 region has the DNA TGCGCCAGCAGCCAAGGGACAGGGAATCAGCCCCAGCATTTT. Protein: CASSQGTGNQPQHF.

The V gene is TRBV3-1 (or the pseudogene TRBV3-2), the J gene TRBJ2-6; 9 positions match TRBD2. The CDR3 length is 16 residues. Trimming at V came to 7 bases and at J to 4 bases, leaving 8 bases not matched to a gene. Per germline, CDR1 LGHDT and CDR2 YNNKEL (reference sequence). The CDR3 DNA reads TGTGCCAGCACCCCAGCGGGGGGCCGAGGGGCCAACGTCCTGACTTTC. It specifies CASTPAGGRGANVLTF.

The V gene is TRBV19, the J gene TRBJ2-1; unclear D gene. CDR1 is LNHDA, CDR2 SQIVND, per germline (reference sequence). This CDR3 has 13 amino acids. Between the trimmed V and J ends, which lost 5 bases and 4 bases, there was a span of 9 bases. The CDR3, as DNA: TGTGCCAGTAGTCGGCCAAGTTACAATGAGCAGTTCTTC. Protein product: CASSRPSYNEQFF.